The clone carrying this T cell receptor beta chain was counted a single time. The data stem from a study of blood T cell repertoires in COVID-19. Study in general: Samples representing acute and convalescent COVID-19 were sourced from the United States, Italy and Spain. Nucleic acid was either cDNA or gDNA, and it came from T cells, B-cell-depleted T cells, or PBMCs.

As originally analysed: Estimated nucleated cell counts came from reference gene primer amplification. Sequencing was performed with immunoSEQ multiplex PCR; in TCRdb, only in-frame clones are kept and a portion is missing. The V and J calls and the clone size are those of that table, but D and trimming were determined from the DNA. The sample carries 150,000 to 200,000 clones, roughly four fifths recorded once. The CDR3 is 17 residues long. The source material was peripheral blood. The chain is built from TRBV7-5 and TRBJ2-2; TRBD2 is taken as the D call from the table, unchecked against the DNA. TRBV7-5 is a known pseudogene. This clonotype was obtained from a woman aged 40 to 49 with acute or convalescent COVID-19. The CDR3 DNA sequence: TGTGCCAGAAGCTTACCCCTAGCGGGGGTGAACACCGGGGAGCTGTTTTTT. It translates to CARSLPLAGVNTGELFF.